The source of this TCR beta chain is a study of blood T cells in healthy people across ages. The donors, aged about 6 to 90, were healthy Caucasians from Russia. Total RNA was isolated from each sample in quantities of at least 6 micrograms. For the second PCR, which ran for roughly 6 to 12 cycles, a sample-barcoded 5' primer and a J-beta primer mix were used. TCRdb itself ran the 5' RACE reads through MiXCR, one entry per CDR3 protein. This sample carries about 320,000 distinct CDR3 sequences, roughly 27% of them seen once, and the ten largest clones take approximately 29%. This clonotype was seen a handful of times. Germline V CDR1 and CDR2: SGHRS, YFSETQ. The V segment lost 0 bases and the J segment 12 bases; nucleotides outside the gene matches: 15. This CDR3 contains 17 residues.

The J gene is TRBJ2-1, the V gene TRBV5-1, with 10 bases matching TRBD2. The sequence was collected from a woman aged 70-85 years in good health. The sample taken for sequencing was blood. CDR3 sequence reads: CASSLDGWSSGRHGQFF. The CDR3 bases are TGCGCCAGCAGCTTGGATGGGTGGTCTAGCGGGAGACATGGGCAGTTCTTC.